Detailed here is one TCR beta chain. The data were obtained in a study of chemoradiotherapy in HPV16-positive cancers. Looking at the study overall: Functional T-cell assays on two HPV16-positive patients' cells defined candidate HPV-specific clones and common TCR motifs.

Repeated repertoire sampling spanned the course of chemoradiotherapy. TCRdb's table, derived via immunoSEQ multiplex PCR, lists solely in-frame clones and lacks some. The table records roughly 70,000 clones, 85% to 90% of them present only once. The CDR3 has 15 residues. V dropped 5 bases and J dropped 4; count of bases not matched to a gene: 7. Germline V lookup: CDR1 MNHNS, CDR2 SASEGT. The sequences come from blood, collected from a patient who underwent chemoradiotherapy. This receptor was identified in a human donor with HPV-associated anogenital cancer. This chain links TRBV6-1 with TRBJ2-2, with 7 bases lining up with TRBD1. The CDR3 bases are TGTGCCAGCAGTCTTGACAGGGTAGGCACCGGGGAGCTGTTTTTT. Protein sequence: CASSLDRVGTGELFF.